These 10 T cell receptor beta chains were sequenced from one sample in a study of cytomegalovirus exposure and HLA in healthy donors. This table comes from immunoSEQ multiplex PCR, and its TCRdb copy is limited to in-frame clones, with some not included. Of 95,000 to 150,000 clones listed, 85% to 90% are singletons. Sequenced: PBMCs. All receptors come from a woman younger than 35 in good health and CMV-seronegative.

The chain has TRBV5-8 and TRBJ2-5, with 7 positions matching TRBD1. The CDR3 runs to 16 residues. Per the germline V gene, CDR1 is SGHTS and CDR2 is YDEGEE. V shed 6 bases, J shed 4 bases, and the junction held 15 bases outside the gene matches. The CDR3 coding sequence is TGTGCCAGCACCAACGGGATAGGGGGCGCGGGAGAGACCCAGTACTTC. Translating it yields CASTNGIGGAGETQYF.

This chain links TRBV9 with TRBJ2-2; the D gene is possibly TRBD2 (6 bases). The ends were cut back, 2 bases at V and 7 bases at J, with 15 bases in the middle. Germline V lookup: CDR1 SGDLS, CDR2 YYNGEE. This CDR3 region has 15 residues. CDR3 DNA sequence: TGTGCCAGCAGCGTCCTGGACGGAGGGTACGGGGAGCTGTTTTTT. This translates into CASSVLDGGYGELFF.

This chain joins TRBV7-9 and TRBJ1-2; 7 bases are shared with TRBD1. CDR1 and CDR2 (germline): SEHNR, FQNEAQ (reference sequence). After removal of 5 bases from V and 2 bases from J, the junction contained 11 bases not matched to a gene. CDR3 length: 16 amino acids. The DNA of the CDR3 is TGTGCCAGCAGCCACAGCAAACAGGGGATCAACTATGGCTACACCTTC. Encoded protein: CASSHSKQGINYGYTF. Using reference TRBV7-9 and TRBJ1-2 for the parts outside the CDR3, the full variable domain is DTGVSQNPRHKITKRGQNVTFRCDPISEHNRLYWYRQTLGQGPEFLTYFQNEAQLEKSRLLSDRFSAERPKGSFSTLEIQRTEQGDSAMYLCASSHSKQGINYGYTFGSGTRLTVV.

The chain recombines TRBV10-1 with TRBJ2-3, with 13 bases aligning to TRBD2. Germline CDR1 WNHNN, CDR2 SYGVQD (reference sequence). Trimming at V came to 3 bases and at J to 6 bases, leaving 9 bases not matched to a gene. The CDR3 runs to 17 residues. The CDR3 nucleotides read TGCGCCAGCAGTGAAGGACTAGCGGGAGTACGTACGGATACGCAGTATTTT. Protein sequence: CASSEGLAGVRTDTQYF.

The rearrangement uses TRBV28 and TRBJ1-1; 12 positions match TRBD1. Germline V gene sequence: CDR1 MDHEN, CDR2 SYDVKM. CDR3 length: 15 amino acids. J gave up 7 bases and V 4 bases, and 7 bases lay outside the gene matches. This CDR3 is CASSSTGTGGGEAFF. CDR3 nucleotides: TGTGCCAGCAGTTCCACCGGGACAGGGGGCGGTGAAGCTTTCTTT.

The chain employs TRBV5-1 and TRBJ2-7, with 12 positions matching TRBD2. Germline loops: CDR1 SGHRS, CDR2 YFSETQ. After removal of 3 bases from V and 7 bases from J, the junction contained 14 bases not matched to a gene. The length of the CDR3 is 17 residues. This CDR3 reads CASSSEARLAGEGEQYF. The CDR3 coding sequence is TGCGCCAGCAGCTCAGAAGCCCGACTAGCGGGAGAGGGGGAGCAGTACTTC.

J is TRBJ2-1 and V is TRBV9, with D perhaps TRBD2 (5 bases). Trimming took off 4 bases at V and 2 bases at J, with 16 bases between the two ends. Germline CDR1 SGDLS, CDR2 YYNGEE. CDR3 size: 16 residues. CDR3 region: CASSPPGSFPYNEQFF. CDR3 nucleotide sequence: TGTGCCAGCAGCCCCCCGGGGAGCTTCCCCTACAATGAGCAGTTCTTC.

The gene calls are TRBV18 and TRBJ1-1; D unresolved. V was trimmed by 4 bases and J by 1 base, leaving 10 bases between them. The length of the CDR3 is 14 residues. Per the germline V gene, CDR1 is KGHSH and CDR2 is LQKENI. The CDR3 nucleotides read TGTGCCAGCTCACAGGAGCGGGGGAACACTGAAGCTTTCTTT. Its translation: CASSQERGNTEAFF.

This clone was picked up one time. The chain has TRBV7-2 and TRBJ2-3; 16 positions match TRBD2. Germline CDR1 and CDR2: SGHTA and FQGNSA. The V segment lost 1 base and the J segment 7 bases; nucleotides outside the gene matches: 5. The CDR3 sequence is 17 residues long. In nucleotides, the CDR3 is TGTGCCAGCAGCTTAGGTGGGACTAGCGGGAGGGCCAATACGCAGTATTTT. The encoded protein is CASSLGGTSGRANTQYF.

The chain is built from TRBV9 and TRBJ2-3; D is undetermined. V was pared by 4 bases and J by 1 base, with 7 bases between. This CDR3 is built from 13 residues. Germline V gives CDR1 SGDLS, CDR2 YYNGEE. The DNA for the CDR3 is TGTGCCAGCAGCCGGTTAGGCACAGATACGCAGTATTTT. Protein sequence: CASSRLGTDTQYF.